This is a list of T cell receptor beta chains from one sample in a study of cytomegalovirus exposure and HLA in healthy donors. Libraries were prepared by immunoSEQ multiplex PCR; TCRdb keeps only in-frame clonotypes and omits some of them. The profile shows about 83,000 clones, 70% to 75% of them singletons. Sequencing input: PBMCs. These receptors came from a man aged 55 to 70 in good health and CMV-seronegative. Each CDR3 is given with its conserved first and last residue. D genes are given only for firm matches. Some rows mark clone size as missing; the rest say once, few, many or name a class of expanded clone.

few,TRBJ1-4,NA,TRBV2,TGTGCCACCCGGGACTCACCTAATGAAAAACTGTTTTTT,CATRDSPNEKLFF
NA,TRBJ1-5,NA,TRBV19,TGTGCCAGTAGTATAGAACCCCGGGGGAATCAGCCCCAGCATTTT,CASSIEPRGNQPQHF
NA,TRBJ1-4,TRBD1,TRBV14,TGTGCCAGCAGCCGGACGGGGGACAGGGAAAGGGGGAACGATAAACTGTTTTTT,CASSRTGDRERGNDKLFF
NA,TRBJ2-7,TRBD2,TRBV11-1,TGTGCCAGCAGCTCCCCGGGGCTAGCGGGAACCTACGAGCAGTACTTC,CASSSPGLAGTYEQYF
NA,TRBJ1-2,TRBD1,TRBV11-2,TGTGCCAGCAGGCCGACCAGGGGGTTGTCCTATGGCTACACCTTC,CASRPTRGLSYGYTF
NA,TRBJ1-1,NA,TRBV7-9,TGTTCCAGCAGCTTAGTGTCAGTTGAAGCTTTCTTT,CSSSLVSVEAFF
NA,TRBJ1-2,NA,TRBV11-2,TGTGCCAGCAGCTTAGTCAACAGTAACTATGGCTACACCTTC,CASSLVNSNYGYTF
few,TRBJ1-1,NA,TRBV6-6,TGTGCCAGTGGCTTGGGCCGTGAAGCTTTCTTT,CASGLGREAFF
NA,TRBJ2-7,NA,TRBV9,TGTGCCAGCAGCCCCCTAAGCTCCTACGAGCAGTACTTC,CASSPLSSYEQYF
NA,TRBJ2-2,TRBD2,TRBV19,TGTGCCAGTAGGACAGGGTGGCGGGGGGGCCTTGGCGGGGAGCTGTTTTTT,CASRTGWRGGLGGELFF
few,TRBJ2-7,TRBD2,TRBV7-8,TGTGCCAGCAGCTTAGTAGGCGGGAGCGAGCAGTACTTC,CASSLVGGSEQYF
NA,TRBJ2-7,NA,TRBV6-1,TGTGCCAGCAGCCCCGGACTCTCTCTATCCTACGAGCAGTACTTC,CASSPGLSLSYEQYF
NA,TRBJ2-1,TRBD2,TRBV11-3,TGTGCCAGCAGCTACGTGGCTAGCGGGGCGCGGGAGCAGTTCTTC,CASSYVASGAREQFF
NA,TRBJ1-1,NA,TRBV27,TGTGCCAGCACCGGGGGGGCTGAAGCTTTCTTT,CASTGGAEAFF
once,TRBJ2-2,TRBD1,TRBV18,TGTGCCAGCTCAATAAGACAGGGTGCGAACACCGGGGAGCTGTTTTTT,CASSIRQGANTGELFF
NA,TRBJ2-2,TRBD1,TRBV15,TGTGCCACCAGTATCGGGACAGGGGTCGCCGGGGAGCTGTTTTTT,CATSIGTGVAGELFF
NA,TRBJ2-7,NA,TRBV6-1,TGTGCCAGCAGTCAAATCGAGCAGTACTTC,CASSQIEQYF
NA,TRBJ1-1,NA,TRBV9,TGTGCCAGCAGCGTATTACAGGGCGAATTGAACACTGAAGCTTTCTTT,CASSVLQGELNTEAFF
NA,TRBJ2-4,NA,TRBV7-8,TGTGCCAGCAGCTTTAGTGGGGGGGCGGGCATTCAGTACTTC,CASSFSGGAGIQYF